Listed here are 5 T cell receptor beta chains from one sample, sequenced in a study of identical twins. TCRdb processed the 5' RACE reads anew with MiXCR; each CDR3 protein has one entry. The sample shows just over 500,000 distinct CDR3 sequences, roughly a fifth of them seen only once. These same records also appear under a second study, on T cells expressing NK-cell markers.

Material for sequencing was CD4+ T cells sorted from blood. Receptors originate from a woman in her late teens or twenties in good health.

There are a few counts of this clonotype. V is TRBV7-9 and J is TRBJ1-2; D not resolved. The germline V gene has CDR1 SEHNR and CDR2 FQNEAQ (reference sequence). The germline V and J ends were trimmed by 5 bases and 7 bases, with 17 bases remaining between them. The CDR3 consists of 14 residues. CDR3 protein: CASSRPEGASGYTF. DNA for the CDR3: TGTGCCAGCAGCCGTCCTGAGGGAGCTAGTGGCTACACCTTC.

Comments on this clonotype: Mismatch with germline at one junction end may stem from a read error. The rearrangement joins TRBV5-1 to TRBJ2-1, with 16 nucleotides matching TRBD2. Per the germline V gene, CDR1 is SGHRS and CDR2 is YFSETQ. The CDR3 is 16 residues long. This CDR3 is CASSSGLAGGYNEQFF. The CDR3, as DNA: TGTGCCAGCAGCTCGGGACTAGCGGGAGGGTACAATGAGCAGTTCTTC.

A few counts support this clonotype. V is TRBV10-3 and J is TRBJ2-5; 8 nucleotides match TRBD1. The CDR3 covers 14 residues. Germline lookup yields CDR1 ENHRY and CDR2 SYGVKD. V lost 11 bases to trimming and J lost 4 bases; unmatched junction nucleotides: 12. In DNA form, the CDR3 reads TGTGCCTCCACTACCCCGGACAGGGCAGAGACCCAGTACTTC. Its translation: CASTTPDRAETQYF.

This clonotype appeared a few times. The J gene is TRBJ1-2, the V gene TRBV18; D unresolved. The CDR3 is 13 residues long. Germline V gene sequence: CDR1 KGHSH, CDR2 LQKENI. Trimming cost V 3 bases and J 6 bases, with 11 bases left between them. The CDR3 spells CASSPTAFDGYTF. The DNA for the CDR3 is TGTGCCAGCTCACCTACAGCTTTTGATGGCTACACCTTC.

Concerning this clonotype itself: Possible read error: a much larger clone is one base away. J is TRBJ2-7 and V is TRBV11-1; D uncertain. The germline CDR1 and CDR2 sequences are SGHAT and FQDESV (reference sequence). V was trimmed by 2 bases and J by 4 bases, leaving 6 bases between them. The CDR3 totals 12 residues. The CDR3 sequence is CASSLNVYEQYF. The CDR3 nucleotides are TGTGCCAGCAGCTTAAACGTATACGAGCAGTACTTC. Full variable domain (rest looked up from reference TRBV11-1 and TRBJ2-7): EAEVAQSPRYKITEKSQAVAFWCDPISGHATLYWYRQILGQGPELLVQFQDESVVDDSQLPKDRFSAERLKGVDSTLKIQPAELGDSAMYLCASSLNVYEQYFGPGTRLTVT.